This T cell receptor (beta chain) was sequenced in a study of cytomegalovirus exposure and HLA in healthy donors. Here immunoSEQ multiplex PCR was the method, and the copy in TCRdb shows in-frame clones only, minus some. Of some 110,000 clones detected, roughly nine tenths appear once; the ten largest clones hold less than 4.5%. V shed 2 bases and J shed 1 base, with 14 bases lying between them. Per the germline V gene, CDR1 is MNHNY and CDR2 is SVGAGI (reference sequence). The CDR3 totals 16 residues. The genes are TRBV6-6 and TRBJ1-1, with D tentatively TRBD1 (6 bases). The sample was PBMCs. This clonotype originated in a man younger than 30 in good health and CMV-seropositive. The CDR3 reads CASSYPTGSPNTEAFF. The CDR3, as DNA: TGTGCCAGCAGTTACCCAACAGGGTCCCCGAACACTGAAGCTTTCTTT.